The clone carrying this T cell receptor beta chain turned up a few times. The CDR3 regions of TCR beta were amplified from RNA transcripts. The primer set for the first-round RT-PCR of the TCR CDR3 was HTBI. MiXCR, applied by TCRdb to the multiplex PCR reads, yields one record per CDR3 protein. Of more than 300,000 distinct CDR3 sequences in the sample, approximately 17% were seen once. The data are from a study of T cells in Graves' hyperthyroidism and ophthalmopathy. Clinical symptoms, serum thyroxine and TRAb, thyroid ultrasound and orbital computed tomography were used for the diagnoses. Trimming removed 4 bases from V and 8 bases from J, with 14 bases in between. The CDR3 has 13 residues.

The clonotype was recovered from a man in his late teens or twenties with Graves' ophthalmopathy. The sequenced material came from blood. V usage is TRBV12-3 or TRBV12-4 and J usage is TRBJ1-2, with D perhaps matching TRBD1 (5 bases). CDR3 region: CASSSTGIGGYTF. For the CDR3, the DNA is TGTGCCAGCAGTTCAACAGGCATCGGGGGCTACACCTTC.